A single T cell receptor (beta chain) is shown here with its context. The CDR3 covers 15 residues. In germline, CDR1 is SGHRS, CDR2 YFSETQ. The V segment lost 3 bases and the J segment 2 bases; nucleotides outside the gene matches: 4. The sample is drawn from a study of shared clonotypes between healthy human individuals. Ten immunoSEQ deep assay plates held the unsorted PBMC DNA. Using immunoSEQ multiplex PCR, the repertoire was profiled, and TCRdb retains in-frame clones only, with some absent. The repertoire holds about 480,000 clones, with 75% to 80% as singletons. The sequencing input was PBMCs. This TCR derives from a woman aged 40 to 50 in good health. Some clones in this sample may be carry-over from other donors' samples. V is TRBV5-1 and J is TRBJ2-2; 7 positions agree with TRBD2. The CDR3 sequence: CASSSGTTNTGELFF. The CDR3 DNA is TGCGCCAGCAGCTCCGGGACTACCAACACCGGGGAGCTGTTTTTT.